One sample yielded the 23 T cell receptor beta chains listed below, sequenced in a study of blood T cell repertoires in COVID-19. Generated by immunoSEQ multiplex PCR, the TCRdb table keeps only in-frame clones and is missing some. Of fewer than 150,000 clones listed, approximately 84% are singletons. Sequenced: peripheral blood. These receptors were obtained from a middle-aged man with acute or convalescent COVID-19.

V gene TRBV21-1 combines with J gene TRBJ1-4; no DNA check was done on the table's D call, TRBD1. TRBV21-1 is labeled a pseudogene. This CDR3 has 19 amino acids. The CDR3, as DNA: TGTGCCAGCAGCAACCCGTCGGAGACAGCCTCACCAACTAATGAAAAACTGTTTTTT. This codes for CASSNPSETASPTNEKLFF.

This clone was picked up one time. The chain has TRBV3-1 (or the pseudogene TRBV3-2) and TRBJ1-3; 9 bases agree with TRBD1. This CDR3 is 16 amino acids long. Trimming cost V 1 base and J 3 bases; bases outside gene matches: 4. Germline V gives CDR1 LGHDT, CDR2 YNNKEL (reference sequence). CDR3 nucleotides: TGTGCCAGCAGCCAAGGGACAGGGGAGCGTGGAAACACCATATATTTT. Protein: CASSQGTGERGNTIYF.

This sequence joins TRBV6-1 and TRBJ1-1; a weak D match, TRBD1 (6 bases). V lost 1 base and J 8 bases, leaving 17 bases between the germline ends. Germline V gives CDR1 MNHNS, CDR2 SASEGT. The CDR3 is made up of 15 amino acids. CDR3 sequence (DNA): TGTGCCAGCAGTGAAGACCCAGGGGAGGGAAGCGAAGCTTTCTTT. This translates into CASSEDPGEGSEAFF.

The rearrangement links TRBV15 to TRBJ2-7; 7 bases agree with TRBD1. J lost 1 base, V lost 3 bases, and 9 bases had no gene match. This CDR3 contains 16 residues. CDR1 is LNHNV and CDR2 is YYDKDF in the germline V gene (reference sequence). CDR3 residues: CATSSNTGTESYEQYF. CDR3 nucleotides: TGTGCCACCAGCAGTAATACCGGGACAGAATCCTACGAGCAGTACTTC.

The genes are TRBV5-1 and TRBJ1-4; 9 positions match TRBD1. Germline V lookup: CDR1 SGHRS, CDR2 YFSETQ. Trimming removed 3 bases from V and 5 bases from J; junction bases left unmatched: 11. The CDR3 loop spans 17 amino acids. The CDR3 protein is CASSSMGQGVGNEKLFF. Written as DNA, the CDR3 is TGCGCCAGCAGCTCGATGGGACAGGGAGTGGGAAATGAAAAACTGTTTTTT.

V and J are TRBV4-3 and TRBJ2-2, with D perhaps matching TRBD2 (5 bases). The CDR3 has 16 residues. The germline V gene encodes CDR1 LGHNA and CDR2 YSLEER. Between the trimmed V and J ends, which lost 1 base and 1 base, there was a span of 10 bases. The chain's CDR3 is CASSQGIGGNTGELFF. The CDR3 DNA reads as TGCGCCAGCAGCCAAGGGATAGGAGGGAACACCGGGGAGCTGTTTTTT.

CDR3 region: CASSISPDGFPPSSYNEQFF. The DNA of the CDR3 is TGTGCCAGTAGTATTTCTCCTGACGGGTTCCCCCCGAGCTCCTACAATGAGCAGTTCTTC. V and J are TRBV19 and TRBJ2-1, with D hard to call. The CDR3 extends over 20 amino acids. V lost 3 bases to trimming and J lost 0 bases, with 24 bases between them. The germline CDR1 and CDR2 sequences are LNHDA and SQIVND (reference sequence).

This chain joins TRBV4-1 and TRBJ2-7, with 9 bases identical to TRBD2. The CDR3 totals 17 residues. V gave up 1 base and J gave up 0 bases; unmatched junction bases: 7. Germline CDR1 is MGHRA and CDR2 is YSYEKL. The CDR3 reads CASSQGFAGGTSYEQYF. The CDR3 DNA is TGCGCCAGCAGCCAAGGGTTTGCGGGGGGGACCTCCTACGAGCAGTACTTC.

This rearrangement joins TRBV2 to TRBJ2-5; 14 nucleotides match TRBD2. Unmatched junction bases numbered 15, after V lost 10 bases and J lost 2 bases. The CDR3 spans 18 residues. CDR1 is SNHLY, CDR2 FYNNEI, per germline. CDR3 DNA sequence: TGTGCCAAGAGGAGACTAGCGGGGGGGAGGAGGGAGCAAGAGACCCAGTACTTC. This translates into CAKRRLAGGRREQETQYF.

J is TRBJ2-3 and V is TRBV12-3 or TRBV12-4; TRBD2 is a possible D gene (6 bases). The CDR3 length is 13 residues. The V end lost 6 bases, the J end lost 7 bases, and 14 bases lay between the germline ends. The CDR3 reads CASRRGTSHTQYF. The CDR3 bases are TGTGCCAGCAGGCGAGGGACTTCTCATACGCAGTATTTT.

The chain joins TRBV2 to TRBJ1-1, with TRBD1 identical over 7 bases. There are 13 residues in the CDR3. Germline values: CDR1 SNHLY, CDR2 FYNNEI. The V gene end was trimmed by 6 bases and the J gene end by 1 base; junction bases not matched to a gene: 2. The CDR3: CASRGDRNTEAFF. In DNA form, the CDR3 reads TGTGCCAGCAGGGGGGACAGGAACACTGAAGCTTTCTTT.

This clone was counted once. The chain employs TRBV5-1 and TRBJ2-1; the D gene is possibly TRBD1 (5 bases). This CDR3 contains 17 residues. Germline V lookup: CDR1 SGHRS, CDR2 YFSETQ. Trimming removed 2 bases at V and 0 bases at J, with 15 bases between. This CDR3 reads CASSLSGSLSSYNEQFF. Here the CDR3 DNA reads TGCGCCAGCAGCTTATCAGGGTCCCTGAGCTCCTACAATGAGCAGTTCTTC.

This clone has just one count. The chain recombines TRBV5-4 with TRBJ1-1; no definite D call. Germline CDR1 is SGHNT and CDR2 is YYREEE (reference sequence). The CDR3 is made up of 13 amino acids. V lost 0 bases, J lost 5 bases, and 8 bases lay in between. The CDR3 loop reads CASSLGGLTEAFF. CDR3 nucleotides: TGTGCCAGCAGCTTGGGAGGGTTGACTGAAGCTTTCTTT.

The chain is built from TRBV6-4 and TRBJ1-1, with 8 bases identical to TRBD1. Per the germline V gene, CDR1 is MRHNA and CDR2 is SNTAGT. The length of the CDR3 is 18 residues. Losses at the gene ends were 0 bases for V and 3 bases for J; bases not matched to a gene: 12. CDR3 nucleotide sequence: TGTGCCAGCAGTGACTCGGATCGACAGGGGAGGGGGGACACTGAAGCTTTCTTT. This encodes CASSDSDRQGRGDTEAFF.

The V call is TRBV6-2 or TRBV6-3, the J call TRBJ1-5; the D is unclear. Germline lookup yields CDR1 MNHEY and CDR2 SVGEGT. The CDR3 has 14 residues. Trimming removed 6 bases at V and 4 bases at J, with 13 bases between. CDR3 nucleotides: TGTGCCAGCAGCCGAGTCACGGAGAATCAGCCCCAGCATTTT. This encodes CASSRVTENQPQHF.

This clone has only a few counts. The rearrangement joins TRBV10-3 to TRBJ1-2; unclear D gene. Trimming removed 7 bases from V and 5 bases from J, with 14 bases in between. Germline V gives CDR1 ENHRY, CDR2 SYGVKD. This CDR3 region has 13 residues. The CDR3 DNA reads as TGTGCCATCACTCTGTCAGGAAGATATGGCTACACCTTC. Residues: CAITLSGRYGYTF.

V is TRBV9 and J is TRBJ2-5, with 9 bases matching TRBD1. Per germline, CDR1 SGDLS and CDR2 YYNGEE. The CDR3 runs to 15 residues. V gave up 2 bases and J gave up 4 bases; unmatched junction bases: 6. The CDR3 DNA sequence: TGTGCCAGCAGCGTCACACAGGGGGCCCTAGAGACCCAGTACTTC. This encodes CASSVTQGALETQYF. The full variable domain, rest sourced from reference TRBV9 and TRBJ2-5, is DSGVTQTPKHLITATGQRVTLRCSPRSGDLSVYWYQQSLDQGLQFLIQYYNGEERAKGNILERFSAQQFPDLHSELNLSSLELGDSALYFCASSVTQGALETQYFGPGTRLLVL.

This clone was counted a single time. Other DNA variants within this sample encode the same CDR3. V and J are TRBV7-2 and TRBJ1-2; TRBD1 matches 8 bases. The CDR3 has 13 residues. V shed 4 bases, J shed 4 bases, and the junction held 2 bases outside the gene matches. CDR1 and CDR2 from the germline V gene are SGHTA and FQGNSA. Here the CDR3 DNA reads TGTGCCAGCAGCTCCGGACAGGGCTATGGCTACACCTTC. Protein product: CASSSGQGYGYTF. Using reference TRBV7-2 and TRBJ1-2 for the parts outside the CDR3, the full variable domain is GAGVSQSPSNKVTEKGKDVELRCDPISGHTALYWYRQSLGQGLEFLIYFQGNSAPDKSGLPSDRFSAERTGGSVSTLTIQRTQQEDSAVYLCASSSGQGYGYTFGSGTRLTVV.

The chain has TRBV15 and TRBJ1-4; D remains unclear. From germline, CDR1 is LNHNV and CDR2 YYDKDF (reference sequence). V was shortened by 3 bases and J by 0 bases, with 2 bases between the two germline ends. The CDR3 extends over 13 amino acids. CDR3 in amino acids: CATSSTTNEKLFF. The CDR3 DNA reads as TGTGCCACCAGCAGTACAACTAATGAAAAACTGTTTTTT.

The chain carries TRBV7-2 and TRBJ1-1; D is possibly TRBD1 (6 bases). Germline values: CDR1 SGHTA, CDR2 FQGNSA. The length of the CDR3 is 15 residues. Trimming pared 0 bases from V and 5 bases from J, leaving 13 bases between. CDR3 region: CASSLAIRGETEAFF. Written as DNA, the CDR3 is TGTGCCAGCAGCTTAGCGATCAGGGGCGAAACTGAAGCTTTCTTT.

The V gene is TRBV23-1, the J gene TRBJ2-5, with a weak D call TRBD2 (7 bases). TRBV23-1 counts as an open reading frame of uncertain function. This CDR3 spans 18 amino acids. Trimming stripped 3 bases from V and 4 bases from J, with 24 bases between. The CDR3 loop is CASSHLPLRGGGGETQYF. The CDR3 DNA follows: TGCGCCAGCAGTCACCTTCCCCTCCGGGGCGGGGGCGGAGAGACCCAGTACTTC.

This clone has more than one count but fewer than ten. J is TRBJ2-1 and V is TRBV29-1, with a tentative D call TRBD1 (6 bases). The V gene lost 6 bases and the J gene lost 6 bases, with 12 bases spanning the gap. This CDR3 has 12 residues. Germline V gene data show CDR1 as SQVTM and CDR2 as ANQGSEA. CDR3 nucleotides: TGCAGCGTCGCGACAGGTTCCAATGAGCAGTTCTTC. Amino acids: CSVATGSNEQFF.

This chain uses TRBV4-1 with TRBJ1-5; 10 positions match TRBD1. CDR1 MGHRA and CDR2 YSYEKL come from the germline V gene. The J segment lost 7 bases and the V segment lost 1 base, leaving 10 bases of the junction unmatched. This CDR3 is 17 amino acids long. CDR3 nucleotide sequence: TGCGCCAGCAGCCAAGCCCCCCGGACAGGGGGAAGGCAGCCCCAGCATTTT. This gives the protein CASSQAPRTGGRQPQHF.